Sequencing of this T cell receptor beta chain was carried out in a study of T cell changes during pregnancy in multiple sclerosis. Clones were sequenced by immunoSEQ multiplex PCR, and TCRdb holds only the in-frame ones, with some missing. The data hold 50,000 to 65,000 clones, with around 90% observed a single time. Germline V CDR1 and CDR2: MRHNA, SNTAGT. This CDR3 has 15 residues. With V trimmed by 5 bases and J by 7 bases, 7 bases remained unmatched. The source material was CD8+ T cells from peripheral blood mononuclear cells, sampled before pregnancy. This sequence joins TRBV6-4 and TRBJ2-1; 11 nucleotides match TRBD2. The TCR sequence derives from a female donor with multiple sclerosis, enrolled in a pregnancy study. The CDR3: CASSITSGGLNEQFF. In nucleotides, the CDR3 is TGTGCCAGCAGTATTACTAGCGGGGGCCTGAATGAGCAGTTCTTC.